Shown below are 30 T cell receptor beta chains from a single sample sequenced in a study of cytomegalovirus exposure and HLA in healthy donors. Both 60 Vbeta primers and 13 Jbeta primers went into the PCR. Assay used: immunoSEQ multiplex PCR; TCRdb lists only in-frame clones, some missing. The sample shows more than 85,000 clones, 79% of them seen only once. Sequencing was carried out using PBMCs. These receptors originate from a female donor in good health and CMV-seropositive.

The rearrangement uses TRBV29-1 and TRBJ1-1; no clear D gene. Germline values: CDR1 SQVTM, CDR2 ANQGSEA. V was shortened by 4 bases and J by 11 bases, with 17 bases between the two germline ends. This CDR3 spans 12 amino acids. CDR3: CSVGDRGEIAFF. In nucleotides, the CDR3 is TGCAGCGTTGGTGACCGCGGGGAAATCGCTTTCTTT.

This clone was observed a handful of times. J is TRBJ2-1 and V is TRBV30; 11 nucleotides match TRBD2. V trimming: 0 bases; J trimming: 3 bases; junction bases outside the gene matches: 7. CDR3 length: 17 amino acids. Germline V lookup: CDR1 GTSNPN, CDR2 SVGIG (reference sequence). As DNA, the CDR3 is TGTGCCTGGAGTGTACTTCTAGCGGGAGGAAACTACAATGAGCAGTTCTTC. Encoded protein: CAWSVLLAGGNYNEQFF.

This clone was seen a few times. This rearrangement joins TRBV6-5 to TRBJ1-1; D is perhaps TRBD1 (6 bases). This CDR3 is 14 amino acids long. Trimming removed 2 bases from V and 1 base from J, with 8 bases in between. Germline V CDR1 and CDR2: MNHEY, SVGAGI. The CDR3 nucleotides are TGTGCCAGCAGTTACGGGGGCTCGAACACTGAAGCTTTCTTT. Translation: CASSYGGSNTEAFF.

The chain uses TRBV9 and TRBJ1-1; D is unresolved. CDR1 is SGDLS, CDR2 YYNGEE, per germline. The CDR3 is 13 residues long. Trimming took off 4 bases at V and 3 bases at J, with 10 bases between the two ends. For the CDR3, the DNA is TGTGCCAGCAGCCCCTATCGGGACACTGAAGCTTTCTTT. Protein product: CASSPYRDTEAFF.

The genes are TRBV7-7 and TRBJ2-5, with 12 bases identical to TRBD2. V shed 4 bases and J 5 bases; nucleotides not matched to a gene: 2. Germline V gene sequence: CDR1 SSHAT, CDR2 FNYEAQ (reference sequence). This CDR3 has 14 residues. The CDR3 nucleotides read TGTGCCAGCAGCTCGGGACTAGCGGGTGAGACCCAGTACTTC. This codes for CASSSGLAGETQYF.

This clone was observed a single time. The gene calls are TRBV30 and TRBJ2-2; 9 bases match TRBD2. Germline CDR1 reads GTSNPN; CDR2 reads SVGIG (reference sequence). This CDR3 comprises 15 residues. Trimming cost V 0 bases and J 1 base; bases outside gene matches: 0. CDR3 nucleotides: TGTGCCTGGAGTGTACTAGCGGGGAACACCGGGGAGCTGTTTTTT. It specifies CAWSVLAGNTGELFF. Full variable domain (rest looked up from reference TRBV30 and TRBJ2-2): SQTIHQWPATLVQPVGSPLSLECTVEGTSNPNLYWYRQAAGRGLQLLFYSVGIGQISSEVPQNLSASRPQDRQFILSSKKLLLSDSGFYLCAWSVLAGNTGELFFGEGSRLTVL.

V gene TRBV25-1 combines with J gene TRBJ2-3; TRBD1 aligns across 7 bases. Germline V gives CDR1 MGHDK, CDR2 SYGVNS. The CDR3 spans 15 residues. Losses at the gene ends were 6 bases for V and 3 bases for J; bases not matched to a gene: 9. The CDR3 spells CASSHRGLGTDTQYF. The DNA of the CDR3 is TGTGCCAGCAGCCACAGGGGATTGGGGACAGATACGCAGTATTTT. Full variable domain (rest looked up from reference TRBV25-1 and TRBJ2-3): EADIYQTPRYLVIGTGKKITLECSQTMGHDKMYWYQQDPGMELHLIHYSYGVNSTEKGDLSSESTVSRIRTEHFPLTLESARPSHTSQYLCASSHRGLGTDTQYFGPGTRLTVL.

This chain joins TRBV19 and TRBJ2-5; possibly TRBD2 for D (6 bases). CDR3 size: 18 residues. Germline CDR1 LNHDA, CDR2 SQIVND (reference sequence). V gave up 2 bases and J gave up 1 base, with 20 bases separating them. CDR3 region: CASSIRGGGTAPQETQYF. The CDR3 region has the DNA TGTGCCAGTAGTATAAGGGGAGGCGGGACCGCGCCCCAAGAGACCCAGTACTTC.

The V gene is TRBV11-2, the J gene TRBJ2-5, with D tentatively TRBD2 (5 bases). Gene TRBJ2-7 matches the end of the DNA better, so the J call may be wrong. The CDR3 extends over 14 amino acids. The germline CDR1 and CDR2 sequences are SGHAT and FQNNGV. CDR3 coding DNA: TGTGCCAGCAGCTTCGGGGTTGGATCCTACGAGCAGTACTTC. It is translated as CASSFGVGSYEQYF.

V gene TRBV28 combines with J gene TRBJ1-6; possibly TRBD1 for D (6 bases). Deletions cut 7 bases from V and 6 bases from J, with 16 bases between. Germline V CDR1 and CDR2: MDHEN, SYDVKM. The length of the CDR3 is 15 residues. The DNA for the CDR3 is TGTGCCAGCACCGAGTGGGGACAAATTAATTCACCCCTCCACTTT. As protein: CASTEWGQINSPLHF.

Here the CDR3 DNA reads TGCGCCAGCAGCTTAGACAGGGGAGGGAACACTGAAGCTTTCTTT. Translating gives CASSLDRGGNTEAFF. The rearrangement links TRBV5-1 to TRBJ1-1; TRBD1 agrees at 8 bases. Germline CDR1 is SGHRS and CDR2 is YFSETQ. The CDR3 is made up of 15 amino acids. J lost 1 base, V lost 2 bases, and 4 bases had no gene match.

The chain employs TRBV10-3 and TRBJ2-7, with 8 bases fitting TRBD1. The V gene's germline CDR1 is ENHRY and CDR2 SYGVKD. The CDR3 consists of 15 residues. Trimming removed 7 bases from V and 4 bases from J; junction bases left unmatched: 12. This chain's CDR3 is CAIKDDRGGLYEQYF. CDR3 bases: TGTGCCATCAAAGACGACAGGGGAGGCCTATACGAGCAGTACTTC.

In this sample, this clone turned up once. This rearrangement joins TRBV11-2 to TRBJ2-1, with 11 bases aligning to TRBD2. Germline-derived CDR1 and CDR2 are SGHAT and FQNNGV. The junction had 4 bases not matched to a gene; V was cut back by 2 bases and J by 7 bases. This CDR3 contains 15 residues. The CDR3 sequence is CASSLTSGRGNEQFF. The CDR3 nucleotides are TGTGCCAGCAGCTTAACTAGCGGGAGAGGGAATGAGCAGTTCTTC.

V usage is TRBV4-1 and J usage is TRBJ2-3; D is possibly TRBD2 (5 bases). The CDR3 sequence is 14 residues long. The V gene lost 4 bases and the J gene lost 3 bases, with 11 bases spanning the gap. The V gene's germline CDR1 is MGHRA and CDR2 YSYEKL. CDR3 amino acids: CASSLGEGTDTQYF. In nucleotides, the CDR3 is TGCGCCAGCAGCCTGGGTGAGGGTACAGATACGCAGTATTTT.

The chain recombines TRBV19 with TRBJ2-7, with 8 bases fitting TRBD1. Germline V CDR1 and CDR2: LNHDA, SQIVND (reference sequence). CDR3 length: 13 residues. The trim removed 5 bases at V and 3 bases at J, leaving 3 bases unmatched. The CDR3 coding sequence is TGTGCCAGTAGTGACAGGGGAGACTACGAGCAGTACTTC. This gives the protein CASSDRGDYEQYF.

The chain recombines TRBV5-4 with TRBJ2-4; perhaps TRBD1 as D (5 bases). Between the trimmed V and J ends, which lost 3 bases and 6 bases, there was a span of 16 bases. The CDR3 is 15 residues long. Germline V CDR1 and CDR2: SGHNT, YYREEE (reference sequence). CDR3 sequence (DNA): TGTGCCAGCAGCTCGAGTCCAGGGTCTGGAAACATTCAGTACTTC. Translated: CASSSSPGSGNIQYF.

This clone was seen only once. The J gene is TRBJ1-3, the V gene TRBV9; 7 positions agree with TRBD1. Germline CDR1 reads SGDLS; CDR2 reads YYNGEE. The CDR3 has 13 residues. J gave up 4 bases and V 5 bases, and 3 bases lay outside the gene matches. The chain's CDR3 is CASRQGLGNTIYF. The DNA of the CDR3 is TGTGCCAGCAGACAGGGGCTCGGAAACACCATATATTTT.

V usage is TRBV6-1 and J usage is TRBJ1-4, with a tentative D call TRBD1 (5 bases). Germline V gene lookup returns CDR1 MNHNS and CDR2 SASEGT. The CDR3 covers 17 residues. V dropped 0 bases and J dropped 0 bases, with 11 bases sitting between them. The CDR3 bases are TGTGCCAGCAGTGAAGCGGCACCCAGGGCAACTAATGAAAAACTGTTTTTT. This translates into CASSEAAPRATNEKLFF.

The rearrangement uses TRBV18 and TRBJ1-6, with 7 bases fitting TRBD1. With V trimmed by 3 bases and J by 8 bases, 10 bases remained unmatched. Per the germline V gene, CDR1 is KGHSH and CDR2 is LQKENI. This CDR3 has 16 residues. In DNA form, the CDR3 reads TGTGCCAGCTCACCGACGGGACAGCCACGCGATTCACCCCTCCACTTT. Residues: CASSPTGQPRDSPLHF.

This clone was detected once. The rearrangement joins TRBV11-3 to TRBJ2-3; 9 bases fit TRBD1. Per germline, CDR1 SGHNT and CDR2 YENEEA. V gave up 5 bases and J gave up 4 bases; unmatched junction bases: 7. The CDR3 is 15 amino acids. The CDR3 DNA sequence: TGTGCCAGCAGCGGACGAGGGACAGGGCCAGATACGCAGTATTTT. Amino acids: CASSGRGTGPDTQYF.

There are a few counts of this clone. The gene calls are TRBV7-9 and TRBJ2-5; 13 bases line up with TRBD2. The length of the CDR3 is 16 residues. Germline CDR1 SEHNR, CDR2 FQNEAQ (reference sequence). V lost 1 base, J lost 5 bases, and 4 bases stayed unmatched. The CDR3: CASSLDRGLAGETQYF. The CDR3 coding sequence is TGTGCCAGCAGCTTAGACAGGGGACTAGCGGGGGAGACCCAGTACTTC. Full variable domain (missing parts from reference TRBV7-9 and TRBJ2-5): DTGVSQNPRHKITKRGQNVTFRCDPISEHNRLYWYRQTLGQGPEFLTYFQNEAQLEKSRLLSDRFSAERPKGSFSTLEIQRTEQGDSAMYLCASSLDRGLAGETQYFGPGTRLLVL.

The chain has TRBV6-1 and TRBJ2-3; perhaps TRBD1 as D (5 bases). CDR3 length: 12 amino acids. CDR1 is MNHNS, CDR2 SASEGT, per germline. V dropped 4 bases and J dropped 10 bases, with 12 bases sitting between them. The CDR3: CASSGPGFAQYF. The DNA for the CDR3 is TGTGCCAGCAGTGGACCAGGGTTTGCGCAGTATTTT.

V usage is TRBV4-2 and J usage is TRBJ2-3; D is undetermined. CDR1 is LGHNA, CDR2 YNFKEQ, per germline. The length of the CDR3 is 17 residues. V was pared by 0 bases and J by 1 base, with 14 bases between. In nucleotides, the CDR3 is TGTGCCAGCAGCCAAGAGAGTCGGCGACAAGGCACAGATACGCAGTATTTT. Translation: CASSQESRRQGTDTQYF.

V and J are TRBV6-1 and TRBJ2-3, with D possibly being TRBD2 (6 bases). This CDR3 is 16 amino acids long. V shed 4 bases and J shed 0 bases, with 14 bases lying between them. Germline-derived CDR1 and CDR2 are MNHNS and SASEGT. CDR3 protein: CASSGLSGSSTDTQYF. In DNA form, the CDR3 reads TGTGCCAGCAGTGGTCTTAGCGGATCTAGCACAGATACGCAGTATTTT.

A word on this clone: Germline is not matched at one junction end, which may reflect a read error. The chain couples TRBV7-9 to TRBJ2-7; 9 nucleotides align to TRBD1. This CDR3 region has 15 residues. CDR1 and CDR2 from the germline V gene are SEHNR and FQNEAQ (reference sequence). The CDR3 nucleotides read TGTTCCAGCAGCCTCGTCCGGGACAGGGTTTACGAGCAGTACTTC. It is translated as CSSSLVRDRVYEQYF. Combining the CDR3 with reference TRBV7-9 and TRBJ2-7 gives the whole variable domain DTGVSQNPRHKITKRGQNVTFRCDPISEHNRLYWYRQTLGQGPEFLTYFQNEAQLEKSRLLSDRFSAERPKGSFSTLEIQRTEQGDSAMYLCSSSLVRDRVYEQYFGPGTRLTVT.

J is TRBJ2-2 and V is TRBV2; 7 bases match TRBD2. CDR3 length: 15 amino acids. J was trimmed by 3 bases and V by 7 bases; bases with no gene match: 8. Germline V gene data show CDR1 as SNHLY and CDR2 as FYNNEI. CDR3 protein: CASNQAGEDTGELFF. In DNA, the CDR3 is TGTGCCAGCAACCAGGCGGGAGAGGACACCGGGGAGCTGTTTTTT.

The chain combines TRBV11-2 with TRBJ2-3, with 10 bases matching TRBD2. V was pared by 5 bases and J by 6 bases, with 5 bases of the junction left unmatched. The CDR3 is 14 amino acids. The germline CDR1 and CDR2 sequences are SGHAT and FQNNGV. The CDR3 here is CASSGLAGVDTQYF. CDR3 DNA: TGTGCCAGCAGCGGTCTAGCGGGAGTTGATACGCAGTATTTT.

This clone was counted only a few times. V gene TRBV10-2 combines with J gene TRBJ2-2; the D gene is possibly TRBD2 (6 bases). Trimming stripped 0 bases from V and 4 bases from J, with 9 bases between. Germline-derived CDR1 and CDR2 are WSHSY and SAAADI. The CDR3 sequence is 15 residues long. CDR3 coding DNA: TGCGCCAGCAGTGAGTCACCGGGACTCACCGGGGAGCTGTTTTTT. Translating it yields CASSESPGLTGELFF.

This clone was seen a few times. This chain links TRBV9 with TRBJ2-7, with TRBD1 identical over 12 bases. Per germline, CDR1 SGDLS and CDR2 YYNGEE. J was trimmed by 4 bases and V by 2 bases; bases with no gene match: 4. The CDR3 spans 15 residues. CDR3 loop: CASSVGTGGVYEQYF. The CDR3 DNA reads TGTGCCAGCAGCGTGGGGACAGGGGGCGTGTACGAGCAGTACTTC.

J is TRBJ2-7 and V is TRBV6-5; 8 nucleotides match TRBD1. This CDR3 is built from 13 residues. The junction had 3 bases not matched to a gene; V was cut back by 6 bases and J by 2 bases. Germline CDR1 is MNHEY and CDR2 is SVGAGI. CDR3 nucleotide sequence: TGTGCCAGCAGCTCAGGGGGCCCCTACGAGCAGTACTTC. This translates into CASSSGGPYEQYF.